This T cell receptor beta chain originates from a study of Ad26.COV2.S vaccination and SARS-CoV-2 variants. Overall study context: In the COV1001 trial, the donor was in the Ad26.COV2.S arm. Once, or twice with 56 days between doses, Ad26.COV2.S was given intramuscularly.

V lost 5 bases, J lost 4 bases, and 4 bases stayed unmatched. From germline, CDR1 is PRHDT and CDR2 FYEKMQ (reference sequence). The length of the CDR3 is 13 residues. General study points: Vaccinees showed greater spike-specific TCR breadth than placebo recipients. Across vaccine and placebo recipients, the breadth of non-spike TCRs was similar.

The repertoire was sequenced with immunoSEQ multiplex PCR; TCRdb's copy has only in-frame clones and lacks some. The sample records a few hundred thousand clones, 88% being singletons. In the case of this clone: Antigen: not known.

Treatment noted: about 20 received Ad26.COV2.S at low or high dose, single or two shots; several received placebo; per-sample allocation not given. Specimen acquisition occurred on day 63 following the initial vaccine or placebo injection. The receptor was derived from a person between 18 and 60 years old who received the Ad26.COV2.S COVID-19 vaccine or a placebo. This specimen consisted of peripheral blood, obtained in a trial of Ad26.COV2.S vaccine versus placebo. This chain connects TRBV13 to TRBJ2-7; TRBD2 aligns across 8 bases. The CDR3 is CASSPRGGYEQYF. For the CDR3, the DNA is TGTGCCAGCAGCCCCCGGGGGGGGTACGAGCAGTACTTC.